These T cell receptor beta chains were read from a single sample in a study of blood T cell repertoires in COVID-19. This table comes from immunoSEQ multiplex PCR, and its TCRdb copy is limited to in-frame clones, with some not included. The data contain about 58,000 clones, around 85% of them singletons. Sequenced sample: peripheral blood. Source of these receptors: a woman in her seventies with active COVID-19. Both conserved end residues are trimmed from each CDR3. Expanded clones get a size class; other rows say once, few or many, or leave the size out.

J gene,V gene,clone size,CDR3 protein
TRBJ2-5,TRBV4-1,once,ASSQELTRYFQETQY
TRBJ2-3,TRBV5-4,-,ASSLGLAMHTQY
TRBJ2-1,TRBV9,-,ASSPRLSGIVGNEQF
TRBJ2-7,TRBV13,-,ASSILGEDRGGEQY
TRBJ2-6,TRBV30,-,AFRTSGRSLGANVLT
TRBJ2-3,TRBV30,-,AWRPSGRDTDTQY
TRBJ1-2,TRBV28,-,ASSASQGPTYGYT
TRBJ1-6,TRBV28,-,ASSFWFPDSPLH
TRBJ1-6,TRBV7-2,-,ASSLDRGPYSPLH
TRBJ1-6,TRBV15,once,ATSRGGQRNSPLH
TRBJ1-1,TRBV28,-,ASRENRGHVTEAF
TRBJ2-3,TRBV12-3/TRBV12-4,-,ASSLFRAQY
TRBJ1-1,TRBV7-3,-,ASSPGHRVVPEAF
TRBJ2-7,TRBV27,-,ASSKGSWELAGGSYEQY
TRBJ2-7,TRBV7-8,few,ASSPAYEQY
TRBJ2-7,TRBV5-4,few,ASSLASGRHMDEQY
TRBJ2-2,TRBV5-1,-,ASSSDGTSTGELF
TRBJ2-5,TRBV28,-,ASRSSGRETQY
TRBJ2-1,TRBV18,-,ASSPPGLAGERYNEQF
TRBJ2-2,TRBV12-5,-,ASGPGLAGAVGTGELF
TRBJ2-5,TRBV2,-,ASSNNPGIGETQY
TRBJ2-4,TRBV28,-,ASGGSGVAKNIQY